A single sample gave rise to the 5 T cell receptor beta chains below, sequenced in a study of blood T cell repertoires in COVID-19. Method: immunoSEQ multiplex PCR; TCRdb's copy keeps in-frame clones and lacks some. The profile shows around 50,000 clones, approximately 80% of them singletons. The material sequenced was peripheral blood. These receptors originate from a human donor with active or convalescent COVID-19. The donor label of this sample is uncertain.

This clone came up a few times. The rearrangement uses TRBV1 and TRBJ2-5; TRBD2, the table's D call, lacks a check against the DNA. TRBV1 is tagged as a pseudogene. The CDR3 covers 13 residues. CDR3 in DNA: TGCACCAGCAGCCTTTCGGGTATAGAGACCCAGTACTTC. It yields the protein CTSSLSGIETQYF.

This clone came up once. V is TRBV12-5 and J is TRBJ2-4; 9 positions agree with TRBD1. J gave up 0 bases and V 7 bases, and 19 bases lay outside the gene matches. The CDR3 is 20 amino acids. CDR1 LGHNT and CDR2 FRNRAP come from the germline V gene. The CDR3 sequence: CASVFSSGTGKQLAKNIQYF. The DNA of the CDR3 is TGTGCTAGTGTTTTCTCATCCGGGACAGGGAAGCAATTAGCCAAAAACATTCAGTACTTC.

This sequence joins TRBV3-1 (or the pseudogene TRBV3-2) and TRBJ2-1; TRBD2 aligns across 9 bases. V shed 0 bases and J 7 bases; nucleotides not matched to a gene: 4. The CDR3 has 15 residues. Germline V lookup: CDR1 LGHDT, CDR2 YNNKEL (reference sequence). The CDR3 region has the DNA TGTGCCAGCAGCCAAGATCCTAGCGGGAATAATGAGCAGTTCTTC. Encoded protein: CASSQDPSGNNEQFF.

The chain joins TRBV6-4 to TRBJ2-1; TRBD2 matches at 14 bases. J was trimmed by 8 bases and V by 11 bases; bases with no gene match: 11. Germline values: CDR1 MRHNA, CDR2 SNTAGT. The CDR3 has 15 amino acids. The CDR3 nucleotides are TGTGCCTTTCAACGGACTAGCGGGAGGTGGGATGAGCAGTTCTTC. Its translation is CAFQRTSGRWDEQFF.

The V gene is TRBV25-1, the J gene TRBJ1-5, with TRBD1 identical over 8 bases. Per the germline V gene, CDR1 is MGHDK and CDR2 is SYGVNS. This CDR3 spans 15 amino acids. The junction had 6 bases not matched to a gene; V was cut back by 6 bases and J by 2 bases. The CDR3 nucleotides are TGTGCCAGCAGCCAGACAGGGGTGGGCAATCAGCCCCAGCATTTT. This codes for CASSQTGVGNQPQHF. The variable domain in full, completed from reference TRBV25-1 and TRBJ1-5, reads EADIYQTPRYLVIGTGKKITLECSQTMGHDKMYWYQQDPGMELHLIHYSYGVNSTEKGDLSSESTVSRIRTEHFPLTLESARPSHTSQYLCASSQTGVGNQPQHFGDGTRLSIL.